The 20 T cell receptor beta chains in this list originate from one sample, sequenced in a study of Tregs in tolerant kidney transplant recipients. Using immunoSEQ multiplex PCR, the repertoire was profiled, and TCRdb retains in-frame clones only, with some absent. The repertoire includes roughly 4,200 clones, 75% to 90% of them detected once, and about 1.6% sits in the top ten. The sequenced sample was Tregs from blood, obtained before the transplant. The origin of the receptors is a human donor who received a combined kidney and bone marrow transplant.

Only one count was recorded for this clone. V and J are TRBV19 and TRBJ2-3; TRBD1 matches 10 bases. J was trimmed by 0 bases and V by 3 bases; bases with no gene match: 3. CDR1 and CDR2 (germline): LNHDA, SQIVND (reference sequence). This CDR3 is 16 amino acids long. CDR3 nucleotides: TGTGCCAGTAGTATCAGACAGGGGGCTAGCACAGATACGCAGTATTTT. It translates to CASSIRQGASTDTQYF.

This rearrangement joins TRBV5-1 to TRBJ2-7; D may be TRBD2 (5 bases). Germline V gene data show CDR1 as SGHRS and CDR2 as YFSETQ. V gave up 3 bases and J gave up 1 base, with 14 bases separating them. The CDR3 covers 15 residues. The CDR3 loop is CASSSPNSVSYEQYF. In DNA form, the CDR3 reads TGCGCCAGCAGCTCACCTAATAGCGTATCCTACGAGCAGTACTTC. The full variable domain, rest sourced from reference TRBV5-1 and TRBJ2-7, is KAGVTQTPRYLIKTRGQQVTLSCSPISGHRSVSWYQQTPGQGLQFLFEYFSETQRNKGNFPGRFSGRQFSNSRSEMNVSTLELGDSALYLCASSSPNSVSYEQYFGPGTRLTVT.

The rearrangement joins TRBV5-1 to TRBJ2-3; 8 bases align to TRBD1. The CDR3 contains 13 residues. Trimming took 6 bases from V and 3 from J; bases not matched to a gene: 3. Germline V CDR1 and CDR2: SGHRS, YFSETQ. The CDR3 loop is CASTQGATDTQYF. CDR3 DNA sequence: TGCGCCAGCACCCAGGGGGCAACAGATACGCAGTATTTT.

The genes are TRBV7-6 and TRBJ2-1; 8 bases line up with TRBD1. The CDR3 covers 19 residues. CDR1 is SGHVS, CDR2 FNYEAQ, per germline. V lost 1 base, J lost 6 bases, and 17 bases stayed unmatched. DNA of the CDR3: TGTGCCAGCAGCTTAGTGGGGGTTCGTGGGACAGGCCAACTCAATGAGCAGTTCTTC. Its protein is CASSLVGVRGTGQLNEQFF.

The rearrangement joins TRBV29-1 to TRBJ2-5; D may be TRBD1 (5 bases). This CDR3 is 19 amino acids long. Germline V lookup: CDR1 SQVTM, CDR2 ANQGSEA. The ends were cut back, 2 bases at V and 0 bases at J, with 25 bases in the middle. The CDR3 nucleotides read TGCAGCGTTGAACCCGTGATCGTGACTCCCGGACACTACCAAGAGACCCAGTACTTC. Residues: CSVEPVIVTPGHYQETQYF.

The chain recombines TRBV28 with TRBJ2-5; 8 positions match TRBD1. V was pared by 6 bases and J by 4 bases, with 4 bases of the junction left unmatched. The CDR3 sequence is 13 residues long. Per germline, CDR1 MDHEN and CDR2 SYDVKM. This CDR3 is CASRSGQGETQYF. The CDR3 coding sequence is TGTGCCAGCAGAAGTGGACAGGGAGAGACCCAGTACTTC.

The chain's CDR3 is CASSMRQGSSYEQYF. For the CDR3, the DNA is TGCGCCAGCAGCATGCGACAGGGTAGCTCCTACGAGCAGTACTTC. This chain connects TRBV5-1 to TRBJ2-7; 7 bases are shared with TRBD1. CDR1 and CDR2 (germline): SGHRS, YFSETQ. CDR3 length: 15 residues. The V segment lost 4 bases and the J segment 0 bases; nucleotides outside the gene matches: 7.

V and J are TRBV5-6 and TRBJ2-2, with D possibly being TRBD2 (6 bases). The CDR3 consists of 17 residues. Trimming removed 0 bases at V and 3 bases at J, with 15 bases between. The germline V gene encodes CDR1 SGHDT and CDR2 YYEEEE. CDR3 nucleotides: TGTGCCAGCAGCTTGGTCGGGAGAGTAGAGTACACCGGGGAGCTGTTTTTT. Residues: CASSLVGRVEYTGELFF.

V is TRBV10-3 and J is TRBJ2-1; TRBD2 is a possible D gene (7 bases). Trimming took off 4 bases at V and 8 bases at J, with 18 bases between the two ends. The CDR3 loop spans 15 amino acids. Germline CDR1 reads ENHRY; CDR2 reads SYGVKD. This CDR3 is CAISAEGGGPDEQFF. CDR3 coding DNA: TGTGCCATCAGTGCTGAGGGGGGAGGGCCTGATGAGCAGTTCTTC.

The CDR3: CAWSPLLTGRDTQYF. The CDR3 nucleotides are TGTGCCTGGAGCCCCCTTCTGACAGGGAGAGATACGCAGTATTTT. The V and J genes are TRBV30 and TRBJ2-3, with 7 positions matching TRBD1. Per germline, CDR1 GTSNPN and CDR2 SVGIG (reference sequence). With 3 bases clipped from V and 5 bases from J, the junction kept 11 bases outside the gene matches. This CDR3 is 15 amino acids long.

The chain recombines TRBV5-1 with TRBJ1-1, with 10 bases identical to TRBD1. CDR1 is SGHRS and CDR2 is YFSETQ in the germline V gene. The V gene end was trimmed by 0 bases and the J gene end by 8 bases; junction bases not matched to a gene: 7. The CDR3 has 15 residues. This CDR3 is CASSLAGTGASEAFF. For the CDR3, the DNA is TGCGCCAGCAGCTTGGCCGGGACAGGGGCCTCGGAAGCTTTCTTT. The whole variable domain, remainder taken from reference TRBV5-1 and TRBJ1-1, is KAGVTQTPRYLIKTRGQQVTLSCSPISGHRSVSWYQQTPGQGLQFLFEYFSETQRNKGNFPGRFSGRQFSNSRSEMNVSTLELGDSALYLCASSLAGTGASEAFFGQGTRLTVV.

The chain couples TRBV7-9 to TRBJ1-5; possibly TRBD1 for D (6 bases). V was shortened by 5 bases and J by 0 bases, with 14 bases between the two germline ends. CDR3 length: 16 amino acids. Per the germline V gene, CDR1 is SEHNR and CDR2 is FQNEAQ (reference sequence). The CDR3 DNA is TGTGCCAGCAGCGGGGGAGAAGGGGGTAGCAATCAGCCCCAGCATTTT. Translated, it gives CASSGGEGGSNQPQHF. Using reference TRBV7-9 and TRBJ1-5 for the parts outside the CDR3, the full variable domain is DTGVSQNPRHKITKRGQNVTFRCDPISEHNRLYWYRQTLGQGPEFLTYFQNEAQLEKSRLLSDRFSAERPKGSFSTLEIQRTEQGDSAMYLCASSGGEGGSNQPQHFGDGTRLSIL.

The chain has TRBV5-1 and TRBJ2-7; D is ambiguous. With 4 bases removed from V and 3 bases from J, the gap between germline ends came to 11 bases. The CDR3 runs to 13 residues. The V gene's germline CDR1 is SGHRS and CDR2 YFSETQ. In DNA form, the CDR3 reads TGCGCCAGCAGCCTAACAGCTCACTACGAGCAGTACTTC. Protein: CASSLTAHYEQYF.

This sequence joins TRBV6-5 and TRBJ1-4; perhaps TRBD1 as D (6 bases). The CDR3 has 15 residues. The germline V and J ends were trimmed by 5 bases and 4 bases, with 14 bases remaining between them. Germline CDR1 is MNHEY and CDR2 is SVGAGI. The CDR3 loop is CASSARTEYNEKLFF. CDR3 nucleotide sequence: TGTGCCAGCAGTGCTCGGACAGAATATAATGAAAAACTGTTTTTT.

CDR3 DNA sequence: TGTGCCAGCAGTTTTTCCTTCAGCAGGATGACCTTGGGCTCTGGGGCCAACGTCCTGACTTTC. Translating gives CASSFSFSRMTLGSGANVLTF. The chain carries TRBV28 and TRBJ2-6, with D hard to call. This CDR3 is 21 amino acids long. From germline, CDR1 is MDHEN and CDR2 SYDVKM. V lost 3 bases to trimming and J lost 0 bases, with 24 bases between them.

This clone was detected only a few times. The chain combines TRBV30 with TRBJ2-7; 9 nucleotides match TRBD2. CDR1 is GTSNPN and CDR2 is SVGIG in the germline V gene (reference sequence). This CDR3 contains 14 residues. V lost 0 bases, J lost 2 bases, and 2 bases stayed unmatched. The DNA for the CDR3 is TGTGCCTGGAGTGTGGGACTAGCACCCTACGAGCAGTACTTC. Protein sequence: CAWSVGLAPYEQYF. The complete variable domain, with remaining parts taken from reference TRBV30 and TRBJ2-7, reads SQTIHQWPATLVQPVGSPLSLECTVEGTSNPNLYWYRQAAGRGLQLLFYSVGIGQISSEVPQNLSASRPQDRQFILSSKKLLLSDSGFYLCAWSVGLAPYEQYFGPGTRLTVT.

This clone was counted between two and nine times. This rearrangement joins TRBV9 to TRBJ2-7; no reliable D call. The CDR3 contains 14 residues. V dropped 0 bases and J dropped 6 bases, with 13 bases sitting between them. Germline V lookup: CDR1 SGDLS, CDR2 YYNGEE. The CDR3 DNA sequence: TGTGCCAGCAGCGTAGGGGTCGACTCCCCCGAGCAGTACTTC. This encodes CASSVGVDSPEQYF.

V usage is TRBV18 and J usage is TRBJ2-1; 13 positions match TRBD2. The V and J ends lost 2 bases and 5 bases, in that order; junction bases with no gene match: 6. The CDR3 is 17 amino acids. Germline V gene lookup returns CDR1 KGHSH and CDR2 LQKENI. The CDR3 sequence: CASSPALTSGRNNEQFF. CDR3 nucleotide sequence: TGTGCCAGCTCACCAGCCTTGACTAGCGGGAGGAACAATGAGCAGTTCTTC.

J is TRBJ2-7 and V is TRBV28; TRBD2 aligns across 7 bases. CDR1 and CDR2 from the germline V gene are MDHEN and SYDVKM. V lost 3 bases to trimming and J lost 3 bases; unmatched junction nucleotides: 17. The CDR3 runs to 18 residues. The CDR3 DNA follows: TGTGCCAGCAGTTTCGACCTTGGCGCGGGGGTTTCGCTCTACGAGCAGTACTTC. This gives the protein CASSFDLGAGVSLYEQYF.

This clone has only a few counts. The rearrangement uses TRBV6-6 and TRBJ2-7; the match to TRBD2 covers 8 bases. The CDR3 loop spans 13 amino acids. After removal of 8 bases from V and 2 bases from J, the junction contained 5 bases not matched to a gene. Germline V lookup: CDR1 MNHNY, CDR2 SVGAGI (reference sequence). As DNA, the CDR3 is TGTGCCAGCCAGACTAGCGAGGCCTACGAGCAGTACTTC. Translation: CASQTSEAYEQYF.